The 16 T cell receptor beta chains listed next were all sequenced from one sample in a study of T cell changes during pregnancy in multiple sclerosis. TCRdb's copy holds only in-frame clones and misses some; the assay was immunoSEQ multiplex PCR. Seen here are about 100,000 clones, around 92% observed once, and the top ten hold about 3.4%. The input for sequencing was peripheral blood, taken in the second trimester of pregnancy. The receptor source for this set is a female donor with multiple sclerosis, enrolled in a pregnancy study.

The chain uses TRBV27 and TRBJ2-1; weak D call: TRBD2 (6 bases). V dropped 6 bases and J dropped 5 bases, with 20 bases sitting between them. The CDR3 is 16 amino acids. Germline CDR1 MNHEY, CDR2 SMNVEV (reference sequence). CDR3 sequence reads: CASSRLGQRANNEQFF. The CDR3 coding sequence is TGTGCCAGCAGCCGACTTGGGCAGCGGGCTAACAATGAGCAGTTCTTC.

The rearrangement joins TRBV9 to TRBJ2-1, with 8 bases matching TRBD2. Germline V gene data show CDR1 as SGDLS and CDR2 as YYNGEE. CDR3 length: 15 residues. Germline trimming cut 0 bases from V and 5 bases from J; bases unmatched to any gene: 4. The CDR3 protein is CASSVVAGKDNEQFF. In DNA, the CDR3 is TGTGCCAGCAGCGTAGTAGCGGGAAAAGACAATGAGCAGTTCTTC.

The chain is built from TRBV19 and TRBJ2-1; TRBD2 agrees at 11 bases. The germline V gene encodes CDR1 LNHDA and CDR2 SQIVND (reference sequence). The CDR3 covers 15 residues. Germline trimming cut 9 bases from V and 6 bases from J; bases unmatched to any gene: 10. Written as DNA, the CDR3 is TGTGCCAGCCTCGTAGCGGGAGGGCCTCCCAATGAGCAGTTCTTC. Amino acids: CASLVAGGPPNEQFF.

In its sample, this clone was seen once. The rearrangement joins TRBV7-9 to TRBJ2-3; 8 positions agree with TRBD1. Germline V gene sequence: CDR1 SEHNR, CDR2 FQNEAQ (reference sequence). The CDR3 sequence is 18 residues long. Trimming removed 0 bases from V and 2 bases from J; junction bases left unmatched: 10. CDR3 in amino acids: CASSLAFQGAKITDTQYF. As DNA, the CDR3 is TGTGCCAGCAGCTTAGCTTTTCAGGGGGCAAAGATCACAGATACGCAGTATTTT.

V is TRBV27 and J is TRBJ2-7; 7 bases align to TRBD1. V shed 5 bases and J 3 bases; nucleotides not matched to a gene: 7. The V gene's germline CDR1 is MNHEY and CDR2 SMNVEV (reference sequence). The CDR3 loop spans 14 amino acids. The CDR3 DNA reads TGTGCCAGCAGTCCTACAGGGGTCCACTACGAGCAGTACTTC. Protein: CASSPTGVHYEQYF.

V is TRBV7-8 and J is TRBJ2-7, with D possibly matching TRBD1 (6 bases). V was cut by 4 bases and J by 2 bases, with 12 bases left in between. Germline CDR1 reads SGHVS; CDR2 reads FQNEAQ. This CDR3 spans 14 amino acids. The CDR3 bases are TGTGCCAGCAGCTCGGACAGCTTCGCCTACGAGCAGTACTTC. Translated, it gives CASSSDSFAYEQYF.

This clone was recorded only once. The chain links TRBV7-9 to TRBJ2-1; 14 positions agree with TRBD2. The CDR3 has 17 residues. Germline CDR1 SEHNR, CDR2 FQNEAQ (reference sequence). The V gene end was trimmed by 5 bases and the J gene end by 9 bases; junction bases not matched to a gene: 12. Here the CDR3 DNA reads TGTGCCAGCAGCCTAAGACCTCCGGGACTAGCGGGAGTTGAGCAGTTCTTC. Its protein product is CASSLRPPGLAGVEQFF.

This chain connects TRBV6-5 to TRBJ2-5; 8 positions agree with TRBD1. The V and J ends lost 4 bases and 4 bases, in that order; junction bases with no gene match: 8. Germline loops: CDR1 MNHEY, CDR2 SVGAGI. The CDR3 sequence is 15 residues long. CDR3 DNA: TGTGCCAGCAGTTCTTATGGACAGGGAGTAGAGACCCAGTACTTC. Its protein is CASSSYGQGVETQYF.

The J gene is TRBJ2-7, the V gene TRBV6-1, with 9 bases lining up with TRBD2. The CDR3 totals 15 residues. Unmatched junction bases numbered 5, after V lost 3 bases and J lost 2 bases. Germline V gene sequence: CDR1 MNHNS, CDR2 SASEGT. The CDR3 bases are TGTGCCAGCAGTGACGAAGCGGGAGGCCCCTACGAGCAGTACTTC. Amino acid sequence: CASSDEAGGPYEQYF.

The chain is built from TRBV19 and TRBJ1-5; 8 positions match TRBD1. V lost 4 bases, J lost 6 bases, and 14 bases stayed unmatched. The CDR3 is 17 amino acids. CDR1 LNHDA and CDR2 SQIVND come from the germline V gene (reference sequence). In DNA, the CDR3 is TGTGCCAGTAGTACCATAGGACAGGGCGGTTTCGGTCAGCCCCAGCATTTT. Translated, it gives CASSTIGQGGFGQPQHF.

In its sample, this clone was seen once. The chain recombines TRBV9 with TRBJ2-6; 8 bases are a match to TRBD1. The ends lost 4 bases at V and 4 bases at J; junction bases unmatched: 7. The CDR3 extends over 16 amino acids. Germline loops: CDR1 SGDLS, CDR2 YYNGEE. The CDR3 region has the DNA TGTGCCAGCAGCCCCCGGACAGGGCACGGGGCCAACGTCCTGACTTTC. Encoded protein: CASSPRTGHGANVLTF.

The chain links TRBV7-2 to TRBJ1-5; D not resolved. The germline V and J ends were trimmed by 5 bases and 6 bases, with 8 bases remaining between them. CDR3 length: 12 amino acids. Germline V gene data show CDR1 as SGHTA and CDR2 as FQGNSA. The CDR3 spells CASSVGSQPQHF. The CDR3 DNA sequence: TGTGCCAGCAGCGTAGGGAGTCAGCCCCAGCATTTT.

The rearrangement links TRBV6-1 to TRBJ1-1; possible D gene TRBD1, 6 bases. This CDR3 spans 12 amino acids. V lost 7 bases and J lost 5, with 11 bases in between. Germline CDR1 MNHNS, CDR2 SASEGT. CDR3 in amino acids: CASKFRGTEAFF. CDR3 sequence (DNA): TGTGCCAGCAAATTTAGGGGGACTGAAGCTTTCTTT.

The rearrangement joins TRBV5-6 to TRBJ2-7; tentatively, D is TRBD2 (6 bases). Per the germline V gene, CDR1 is SGHDT and CDR2 is YYEEEE. The CDR3 spans 13 residues. Trimming pared 1 base from V and 7 bases from J, leaving 12 bases between. The CDR3 DNA sequence: TGTGCCAGCAGCTTGACGAGGGCGGGAGAGCAGTACTTC. Encoded protein: CASSLTRAGEQYF.

The rearrangement uses TRBV4-3 and TRBJ2-1; 7 nucleotides match TRBD2. The CDR3 covers 14 residues. J was trimmed by 9 bases and V by 1 base; bases with no gene match: 6. Germline CDR1 LGHNA, CDR2 YSLEER. CDR3 sequence: CASSQGTGGGEQFF. The CDR3 DNA follows: TGCGCCAGCAGCCAAGGAACGGGGGGTGGTGAGCAGTTCTTC.

CDR3 nucleotides: TGTGCCAGCAGCCCTGGACTAGCGGGAGGGTACGAGCAGTACTTC. It is translated as CASSPGLAGGYEQYF. The chain employs TRBV6-5 and TRBJ2-7; 15 bases agree with TRBD2. CDR1 is MNHEY and CDR2 is SVGAGI in the germline V gene. V gave up 6 bases and J gave up 4 bases; unmatched junction bases: 4. The CDR3 extends over 15 amino acids.